The T cell receptor beta chain described here comes from a study of blood T cell repertoires in COVID-19. Study summary: The origin of the acute and convalescent COVID-19 samples was the United States, Italy and Spain. Sample material is recorded as cDNA or gDNA derived from T cells, B-cell-depleted T cells, or PBMCs.

This CDR3 is built from 16 residues. V was pared by 3 bases and J by 4 bases, with 6 bases of the junction left unmatched. Looked up from germline, CDR1 is SGHNT and CDR2 is YENEEA. Enrolled during active infection, Seattle patients were then followed longitudinally. In the authors' workflow: Reference gene primer amplification in the assay estimated nucleated cell counts. Some clones are missing from TCRdb's copy, which holds only in-frame ones; the method was immunoSEQ multiplex PCR. The DNA was the basis for D and trimming; V, J and clone size are from that table. This table has about 250,000 clones, approximately 88% appearing once.

The V and J genes are TRBV11-3 and TRBJ1-4, with 9 positions matching TRBD1. The sample consisted of peripheral blood. This TCR was sampled from a woman aged 25 to 39 with COVID-19, enrolled during active disease. CDR3: CASSFGTGKLNEKLFF. The DNA of the CDR3 is TGTGCCAGCAGCTTCGGGACAGGGAAACTTAATGAAAAACTGTTTTTT. The whole variable domain, filled in from reference TRBV11-3 and TRBJ1-4, reads EAGVVQSPRYKIIEKKQPVAFWCNPISGHNTLYWYLQNLGQGPELLIRYENEEAVDDSQLPKDRFSAERLKGVDSTLKIQPAELGDSAVYLCASSFGTGKLNEKLFFGSGTQLSVL.